This TCR beta chain was found in a study of cytomegalovirus exposure and HLA in healthy donors. Points on this clone: Antigen: not known.

The CDR3 has 16 residues. From germline, CDR1 is LNHNV and CDR2 YYDKDF (reference sequence). Germline trimming cut 2 bases from V and 3 bases from J; bases unmatched to any gene: 7. The study drew the donors from its approximately 110-subject validation cohort, separate from the 666-subject first cohort. General observations from the study: Most TCR sequences proved rare, with some public TCRs found in many donors. Investigators reported approximately 170 TCR beta chains as tied to cytomegalovirus.

Method: immunoSEQ multiplex PCR; TCRdb's copy keeps in-frame clones and lacks some. The table lists about 120,000 clones, roughly 90% of them singletons. The clonotype was recovered from a woman aged 18-29 years in good health and CMV-seropositive. The specimen was PBMCs. The chain couples TRBV15 to TRBJ2-1; 7 nucleotides line up with TRBD2. The CDR3: CATSRPRLADYNEQFF. The DNA for the CDR3 is TGTGCCACCAGCAGACCCAGACTAGCCGACTACAATGAGCAGTTCTTC. The full variable domain, rest sourced from reference TRBV15 and TRBJ2-1, is DAMVIQNPRYQVTQFGKPVTLSCSQTLNHNVMYWYQQKSSQAPKLLFHYYDKDFNNEADTPDNFQSRRPNTSFCFLDIRSPGLGDTAMYLCATSRPRLADYNEQFFGPGTRLTVL.